Detailed here is one TCR beta chain. Clones were read by immunoSEQ multiplex PCR, and TCRdb kept only the in-frame ones, dropping some. This repertoire shows 150,000 to 200,000 clones, 60% to 85% found once; its top ten account for roughly 8.6%. The data are from a study of blood T cell repertoires in COVID-19. CDR1 and CDR2 (germline): SGHDT, YYEEEE. V was pared by 9 bases and J by 5 bases, with 7 bases of the junction left unmatched. CDR3 length equals 12 residues. V gene TRBV5-6 combines with J gene TRBJ2-7, with 8 positions matching TRBD1. Input material: peripheral blood. This receptor was taken from a man aged 55 to 70 with acute or convalescent COVID-19. As DNA, the CDR3 is TGTGCCACGGGGACAGGACGGGACGAGCAGTACTTC. Translation gives CATGTGRDEQYF.